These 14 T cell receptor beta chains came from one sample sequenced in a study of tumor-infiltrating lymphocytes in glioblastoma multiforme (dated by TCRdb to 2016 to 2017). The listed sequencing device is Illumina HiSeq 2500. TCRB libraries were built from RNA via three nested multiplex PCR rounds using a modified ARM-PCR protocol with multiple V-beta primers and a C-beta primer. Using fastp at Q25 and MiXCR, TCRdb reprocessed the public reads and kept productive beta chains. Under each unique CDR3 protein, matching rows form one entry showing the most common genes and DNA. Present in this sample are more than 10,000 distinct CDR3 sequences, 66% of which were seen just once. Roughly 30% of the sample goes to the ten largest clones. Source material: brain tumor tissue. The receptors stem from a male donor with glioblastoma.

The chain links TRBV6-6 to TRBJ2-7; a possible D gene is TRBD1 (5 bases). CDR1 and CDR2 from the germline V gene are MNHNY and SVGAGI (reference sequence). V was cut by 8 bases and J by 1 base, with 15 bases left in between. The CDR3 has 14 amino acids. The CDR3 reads CASQLTARSYEQYF. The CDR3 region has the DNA TGTGCCAGCCAACTGACAGCCAGATCCTACGAGCAGTACTTC.

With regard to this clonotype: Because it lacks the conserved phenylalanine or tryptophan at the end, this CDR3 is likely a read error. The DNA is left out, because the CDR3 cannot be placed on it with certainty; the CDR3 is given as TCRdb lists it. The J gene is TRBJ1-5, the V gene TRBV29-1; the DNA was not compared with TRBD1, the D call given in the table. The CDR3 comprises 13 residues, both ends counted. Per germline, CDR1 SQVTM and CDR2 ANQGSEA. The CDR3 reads CSVARGSNQPHHL.

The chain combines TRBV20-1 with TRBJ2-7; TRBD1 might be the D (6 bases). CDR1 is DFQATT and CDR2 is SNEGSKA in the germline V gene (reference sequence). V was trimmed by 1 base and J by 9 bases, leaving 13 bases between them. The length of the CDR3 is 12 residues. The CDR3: CSARALQGGQYF. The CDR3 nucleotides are TGCAGTGCTAGAGCCCTACAGGGTGGGCAGTACTTC.

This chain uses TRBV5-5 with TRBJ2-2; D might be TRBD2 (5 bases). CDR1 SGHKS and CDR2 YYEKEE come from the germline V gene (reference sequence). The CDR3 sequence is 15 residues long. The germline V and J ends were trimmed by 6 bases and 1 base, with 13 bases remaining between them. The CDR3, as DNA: TGTGCCAGCACCCCCCCGGGGAGGAACACCGGGGAGCTGTTTTTT. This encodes CASTPPGRNTGELFF.

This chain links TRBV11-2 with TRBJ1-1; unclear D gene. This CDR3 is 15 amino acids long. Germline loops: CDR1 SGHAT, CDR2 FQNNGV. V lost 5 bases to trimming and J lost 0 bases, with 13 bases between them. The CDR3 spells CASSPKTKMNTEAFF. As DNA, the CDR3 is TGTGCCAGCAGCCCAAAGACTAAAATGAACACTGAAGCTTTCTTT.

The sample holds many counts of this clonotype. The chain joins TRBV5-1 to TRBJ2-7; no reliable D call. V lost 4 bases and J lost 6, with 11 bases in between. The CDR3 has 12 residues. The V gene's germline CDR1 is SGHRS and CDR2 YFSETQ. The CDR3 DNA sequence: TGCGCCAGCAGCCGAGATACCTCCGAGCAGTACTTC. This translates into CASSRDTSEQYF.

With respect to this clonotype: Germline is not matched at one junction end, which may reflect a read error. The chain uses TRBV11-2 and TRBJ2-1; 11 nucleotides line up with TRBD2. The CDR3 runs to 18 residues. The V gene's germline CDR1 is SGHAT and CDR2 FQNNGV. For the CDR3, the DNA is TGTGCCATCAGCGGCGACAGGGGGACTAGCGGAGTCTACAATGAGCAGTTCTTC. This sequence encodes CAISGDRGTSGVYNEQFF.

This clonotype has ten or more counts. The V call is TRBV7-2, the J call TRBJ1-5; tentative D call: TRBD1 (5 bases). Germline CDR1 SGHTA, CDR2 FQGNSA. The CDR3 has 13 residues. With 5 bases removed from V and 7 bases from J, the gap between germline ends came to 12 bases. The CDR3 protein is CASSTHTGQPQHF. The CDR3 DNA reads TGTGCCAGCAGCACCCACACAGGACAGCCCCAGCATTTT.

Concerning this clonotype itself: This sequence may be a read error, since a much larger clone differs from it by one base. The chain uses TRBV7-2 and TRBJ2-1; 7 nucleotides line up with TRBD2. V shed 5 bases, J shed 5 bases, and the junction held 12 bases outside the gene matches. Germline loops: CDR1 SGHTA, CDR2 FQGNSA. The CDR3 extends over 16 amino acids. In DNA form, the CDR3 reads TGTGCCAGCAGCACCCGGGAGGCTAGGATCCACAATGAGCAGTTCTTC. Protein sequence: CASSTREARIHNEQFF. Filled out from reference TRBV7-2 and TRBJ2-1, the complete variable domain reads GAGVSQSPSNKVTEKGKDVELRCDPISGHTALYWYRQSLGQGLEFLIYFQGNSAPDKSGLPSDRFSAERTGGSVSTLTIQRTQQEDSAVYLCASSTREARIHNEQFFGPGTRLTVL.

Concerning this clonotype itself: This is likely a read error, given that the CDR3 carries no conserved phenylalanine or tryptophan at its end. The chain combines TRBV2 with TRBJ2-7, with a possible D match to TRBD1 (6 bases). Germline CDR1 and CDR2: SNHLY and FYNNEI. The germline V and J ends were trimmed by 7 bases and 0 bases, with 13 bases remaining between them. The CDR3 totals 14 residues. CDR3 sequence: CASIPLGASYEQYL. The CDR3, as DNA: TGTGCCAGCATCCCCCTGGGGGCCTCCTACGAGCAGTACTTA.

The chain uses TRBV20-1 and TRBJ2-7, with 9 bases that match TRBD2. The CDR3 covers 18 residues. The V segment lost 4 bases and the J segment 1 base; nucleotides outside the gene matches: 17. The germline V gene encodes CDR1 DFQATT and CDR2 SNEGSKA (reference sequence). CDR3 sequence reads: CSAIYSGTSWRFSYEQYF. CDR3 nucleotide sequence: TGCAGTGCTATTTACTCCGGGACTAGCTGGAGGTTTTCCTACGAGCAGTACTTC.

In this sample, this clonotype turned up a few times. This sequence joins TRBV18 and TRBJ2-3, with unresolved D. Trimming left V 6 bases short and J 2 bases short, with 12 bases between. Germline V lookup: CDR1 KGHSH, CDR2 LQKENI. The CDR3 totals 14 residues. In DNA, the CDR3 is TGTGCCAGCTCGCCCGAGACGATCACAGATACGCAGTATTTT. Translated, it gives CASSPETITDTQYF.

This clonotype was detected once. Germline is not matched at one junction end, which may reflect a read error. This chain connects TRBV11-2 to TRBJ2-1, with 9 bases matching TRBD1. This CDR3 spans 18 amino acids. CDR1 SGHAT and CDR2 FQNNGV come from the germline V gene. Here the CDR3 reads CANSGDRGTSGTCNEQFF. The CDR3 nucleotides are TGTGCCAACAGCGGCGACAGGGGGACAAGCGGAACCTGCAATGAGCAGTTCTTC.

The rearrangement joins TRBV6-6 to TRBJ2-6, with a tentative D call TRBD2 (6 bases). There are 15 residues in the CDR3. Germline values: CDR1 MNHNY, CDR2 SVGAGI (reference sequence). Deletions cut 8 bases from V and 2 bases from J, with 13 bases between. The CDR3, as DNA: TGTGCCAGCTGTGGAGGGGTGACTGGGGCCAACGTCCTGACTTTC. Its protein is CASCGGVTGANVLTF.